Listed here are 31 T cell receptor beta chains from one sample, sequenced in a study of early T cells in non-severe SARS-CoV-2 infection. TCRdb redid the calling of the 5' RACE reads with MiXCR, one entry per CDR3 protein. The sample includes 65,000 to 75,000 distinct CDR3 sequences, 13% of them seen just once. The sequenced sample consisted of whole blood. The receptors derive from an adult who was a healthcare worker with PCR-confirmed SARS-CoV-2 infection or an uninfected control (not recorded which).

Many counts were recorded for this clonotype. The chain recombines TRBV19 with TRBJ2-1; 8 bases are shared with TRBD1. V lost 6 bases, J lost 1 base, and 20 bases stayed unmatched. There are 20 residues in the CDR3. Per germline, CDR1 LNHDA and CDR2 SQIVND (reference sequence). CDR3 sequence (DNA): TGTGCCAGTAGCTTGGAATACTCAGGGGGCCGCCTAGGATCCTACAATGAGCAGTTCTTC. Protein sequence: CASSLEYSGGRLGSYNEQFF.

V and J are TRBV7-9 and TRBJ2-3; a possible D gene is TRBD2 (7 bases). Germline CDR1 and CDR2: SEHNR and FQNEAQ (reference sequence). V shed 0 bases and J shed 7 bases, with 11 bases lying between them. The CDR3 runs to 14 residues. The CDR3 reads CASSLAGGPNTQYF. The CDR3 region has the DNA TGTGCCAGCAGCTTAGCGGGGGGGCCCAATACGCAGTATTTT.

The chain joins TRBV20-1 to TRBJ1-4; 7 bases map to TRBD1. Germline CDR1 is DFQATT and CDR2 is SNEGSKA (reference sequence). The CDR3 has 14 residues. Trimming at V came to 4 bases and at J to 8 bases, leaving 10 bases not matched to a gene. CDR3 nucleotides: TGCAGTGCTAACCGGGACAGTTTTACGGAAAAACTGTTTTTT. It yields the protein CSANRDSFTEKLFF.

This clonotype was counted between two and nine times. The chain is built from TRBV20-1 and TRBJ2-7; 8 positions match TRBD1. J was trimmed by 3 bases and V by 3 bases; bases with no gene match: 1. Germline V lookup: CDR1 DFQATT, CDR2 SNEGSKA (reference sequence). The CDR3 totals 12 residues. CDR3 sequence (DNA): TGCAGTGCTAGGGACAGGGACTACGAGCAGTACTTC. It codes for CSARDRDYEQYF.

The chain joins TRBV7-9 to TRBJ2-2, with TRBD2 matching over 7 bases. After removal of 6 bases from V and 7 bases from J, the junction contained 14 bases not matched to a gene. Germline V gene data show CDR1 as SEHNR and CDR2 as FQNEAQ (reference sequence). The CDR3 is made up of 16 amino acids. CDR3 residues: CASSFQTSLDGGELFF. The CDR3 DNA follows: TGTGCCAGCAGTTTCCAGACTAGCTTAGATGGCGGGGAGCTGTTTTTT. The variable domain in full, with the rest retrieved from reference TRBV7-9 and TRBJ2-2, is DTGVSQNPRHKITKRGQNVTFRCDPISEHNRLYWYRQTLGQGPEFLTYFQNEAQLEKSRLLSDRFSAERPKGSFSTLEIQRTEQGDSAMYLCASSFQTSLDGGELFFGEGSRLTVL.

The table lists this clonotype with many counts. V usage is TRBV29-1 and J usage is TRBJ1-1, with 7 bases matching TRBD1. V shed 2 bases, J shed 7 bases, and the junction held 4 bases outside the gene matches. CDR3 length: 12 amino acids. Germline V gene sequence: CDR1 SQVTM, CDR2 ANQGSEA. CDR3 residues: CSVETGQDEAFF. The CDR3 bases are TGCAGCGTTGAAACCGGACAGGATGAAGCTTTCTTT.

The table lists this clonotype with many counts. V and J are TRBV11-3 and TRBJ2-7; 8 bases fit TRBD1. Losses at the gene ends were 1 base for V and 4 bases for J; bases not matched to a gene: 6. The CDR3 runs to 15 residues. Germline-derived CDR1 and CDR2 are SGHNT and YENEEA. The CDR3 coding sequence is TGTGCCAGCAGCTTAGTGTCCCAGGGGGCATACGAGCAGTACTTC. Translated, it gives CASSLVSQGAYEQYF.

This clonotype was seen repeatedly, ten times or more. The rearrangement uses TRBV7-6 and TRBJ2-1; D gene uncertain. The CDR3 extends over 12 amino acids. Germline V CDR1 and CDR2: SGHVS, FNYEAQ. The V end was cut by 4 bases, the J end by 7 bases, with 8 bases between. The CDR3 protein is CASSSEGNEQFF. The CDR3, as DNA: TGTGCCAGCAGCTCCGAAGGGAATGAGCAGTTCTTC.

The CDR3 sequence is CASSFFLAGSDTQYF. CDR3 DNA: TGTGCCAGCAGCTTTTTTCTGGCGGGGTCAGATACGCAGTATTTT. The V call is TRBV9, the J call TRBJ2-3, with TRBD2 as a possible D gene (6 bases). Trimming shortened V by 4 bases and J by 4 bases, and 16 bases separated the two germline ends. Germline V gene sequence: CDR1 SGDLS, CDR2 YYNGEE. CDR3 length equals 15 residues. Combining the CDR3 with reference TRBV9 and TRBJ2-3 gives the whole variable domain DSGVTQTPKHLITATGQRVTLRCSPRSGDLSVYWYQQSLDQGLQFLIQYYNGEERAKGNILERFSAQQFPDLHSELNLSSLELGDSALYFCASSFFLAGSDTQYFGPGTRLTVL.

The table lists this clonotype with many counts. The chain combines TRBV7-2 with TRBJ1-1; the D is unclear. The CDR3 sequence is 13 residues long. Between the trimmed V and J ends, which lost 4 bases and 8 bases, there was a span of 14 bases. Germline assignment: CDR1 SGHTA and CDR2 FQGNSA. As DNA, the CDR3 is TGTGCCAGCAGCTCTACCGCCTTTAGGGAAGCTTTCTTT. It translates to CASSSTAFREAFF.

This clonotype was counted between two and nine times. The rearrangement joins TRBV3-1 to TRBJ2-7, with D possibly TRBD1 on 7 matching bases. Germline CDR1 LGHDT, CDR2 YNNKEL (reference sequence). The ends were cut back, 4 bases at V and 6 bases at J, with 22 bases in the middle. This CDR3 comprises 16 residues. Written as DNA, the CDR3 is TGTGCCAGCAGCCGAACGACAGGGAGGTGGTTGGGCGAGCAGTACTTC. The encoded protein is CASSRTTGRWLGEQYF.

This rearrangement joins TRBV6-5 to TRBJ2-3, with a weak D call TRBD1 (6 bases). V was clipped by 0 bases and J by 3 bases, with 7 bases between them. Germline V gene data show CDR1 as MNHEY and CDR2 as SVGAGI. The CDR3 has 14 amino acids. The CDR3 sequence is CASSYSGGTDTQYF. CDR3 nucleotide sequence: TGTGCCAGCAGTTACTCAGGGGGTACAGATACGCAGTATTTT.

The V and J genes are TRBV10-3 and TRBJ1-1; TRBD1 is a possible D gene (5 bases). The V gene's germline CDR1 is ENHRY and CDR2 SYGVKD. This CDR3 contains 16 residues. V lost 0 bases, J lost 4 bases, and 15 bases lay in between. The CDR3 sequence is CAISESSKGFGTEAFF. The CDR3 nucleotides are TGTGCCATCAGTGAGTCGTCGAAGGGGTTTGGCACTGAAGCTTTCTTT.

The table lists this clonotype with many counts. V gene TRBV9 combines with J gene TRBJ2-3, with 7 bases fitting TRBD1. With 0 bases clipped from V and 6 bases from J, the junction kept 13 bases outside the gene matches. Germline loops: CDR1 SGDLS, CDR2 YYNGEE. The CDR3 length is 17 residues. In DNA form, the CDR3 reads TGTGCCAGCAGCGTAGCCCCCGGGACAGTGTCTTTTGATACGCAGTATTTT. It specifies CASSVAPGTVSFDTQYF.

The chain uses TRBV5-4 and TRBJ2-7, with a tentative D call TRBD2 (6 bases). V was trimmed by 0 bases and J by 7 bases, leaving 11 bases between them. The CDR3 runs 13 residues. Germline V gene sequence: CDR1 SGHNT, CDR2 YYREEE (reference sequence). Here the CDR3 DNA reads TGTGCCAGCAGCTTGGCCGCAGGAGGGGAGCAGTACTTC. Translating it yields CASSLAAGGEQYF.

This rearrangement joins TRBV5-1 to TRBJ2-7; D may be TRBD1 or TRBD2 (5 bases each). Germline V gene data show CDR1 as SGHRS and CDR2 as YFSETQ. This CDR3 comprises 13 residues. V shed 2 bases and J shed 5 bases, with 11 bases lying between them. DNA for the CDR3: TGCGCCAGCAGCTTATGGGGGTTCGACGAGCAGTACTTC. It encodes CASSLWGFDEQYF.

This clonotype was observed a handful of times. V and J are TRBV5-6 and TRBJ1-2, with D tentatively TRBD1 (6 bases). V was cut by 7 bases and J by 4 bases, with 8 bases left in between. Germline CDR1 SGHDT, CDR2 YYEEEE. The CDR3 loop spans 11 amino acids. CDR3 coding DNA: TGTGCCAGCTCAGGGGCCTATGGCTACACCTTC. This encodes CASSGAYGYTF.

The sample holds many counts of this clonotype. The chain is built from TRBV5-4 and TRBJ1-4, with D hard to call. Germline V gene lookup returns CDR1 SGHNT and CDR2 YYREEE (reference sequence). V lost 4 bases to trimming and J lost 3 bases, with 13 bases between them. The CDR3 consists of 15 residues. The chain's CDR3 is CASSGTTAANEKLFF. CDR3 in DNA: TGTGCCAGCAGCGGAACTACCGCGGCTAATGAAAAACTGTTTTTT. The full variable domain, with the rest looked up from reference TRBV5-4 and TRBJ1-4, is ETGVTQSPTHLIKTRGQQVTLRCSSQSGHNTVSWYQQALGQGPQFIFQYYREEENGRGNFPPRFSGLQFPNYSSELNVNALELDDSALYLCASSGTTAANEKLFFGSGTQLSVL.

This clonotype was found a few times. The chain recombines TRBV4-1 with TRBJ1-6, with no clear D. CDR1 is MGHRA, CDR2 YSYEKL, per germline. V was shortened by 4 bases and J by 5 bases, with 3 bases between the two germline ends. The CDR3 contains 12 residues. CDR3 sequence (DNA): TGCGCCAGCAGCCCGGATAATTCACCCCTCCACTTT. Protein sequence: CASSPDNSPLHF.

The rearrangement links TRBV29-1 to TRBJ2-7; D is undetermined. Trimming cost V 4 bases and J 9 bases, with 13 bases left between them. The germline gives CDR1 SQVTM, CDR2 ANQGSEA. The CDR3 consists of 11 residues. CDR3 nucleotides: TGCAGCGTTGGGACGGATGGTGGGCAGTACTTC. Protein sequence: CSVGTDGGQYF.

The V call is TRBV4-3, the J call TRBJ1-1; D remains ambiguous. V lost 0 bases, J lost 1 base, and 6 bases lay in between. In germline, CDR1 is LGHNA, CDR2 YSLEER. The CDR3 contains 14 residues. The CDR3, as DNA: TGCGCCAGCAGCCAAGATGTACAGAACACTGAAGCTTTCTTT. Amino acids: CASSQDVQNTEAFF.

This clonotype came up a few times. The CDR3 is CASSYGFLAGEETQYF. For the CDR3, the DNA is TGTGCCAGCAGTTACGGTTTTCTAGCGGGAGAAGAGACCCAGTACTTC. J is TRBJ2-5 and V is TRBV6-2 or TRBV6-3; 10 bases agree with TRBD2. CDR3 length: 16 amino acids. V trimming: 2 bases; J trimming: 3 bases; junction bases outside the gene matches: 6. Germline V gene data show CDR1 as MNHEY and CDR2 as SVGEGT.

This clonotype was seen at least ten times. The rearrangement joins TRBV3-1 to TRBJ2-7; TRBD2 agrees at 9 bases. Germline V gene sequence: CDR1 LGHDT, CDR2 YNNKEL (reference sequence). The CDR3 is 15 residues long. V trimming: 2 bases; J trimming: 4 bases; junction bases outside the gene matches: 6. In DNA form, the CDR3 reads TGTGCCAGCAGCCAATTCCCGGGACTAGCTTACGAGCAGTACTTC. Protein sequence: CASSQFPGLAYEQYF.

This clonotype appeared many times. The chain carries TRBV12-3 or TRBV12-4 and TRBJ1-2; D not certain. The V and J ends lost 2 bases and 8 bases respectively, with 15 bases between them. The CDR3 has 14 residues. The CDR3 coding sequence is TGTGCCAGCAGTTTACATGGGGTTATGGAGGGCTACACCTTC. Protein product: CASSLHGVMEGYTF.

This clonotype was seen at least ten times. The chain uses TRBV5-1 and TRBJ2-2; D unresolved. CDR1 and CDR2 from the germline V gene are SGHRS and YFSETQ. With 1 base removed from V and 5 bases from J, the gap between germline ends came to 6 bases. This CDR3 comprises 13 residues. In nucleotides, the CDR3 is TGCGCCAGCAGCTTGATTGGGACCGGGGAGCTGTTTTTT. It translates to CASSLIGTGELFF.

This clonotype was recorded at least ten times. The V and J genes are TRBV11-2 and TRBJ1-2; possibly TRBD1 for D (6 bases). Germline V lookup: CDR1 SGHAT, CDR2 FQNNGV. The CDR3 spans 13 residues. Deletions cut 7 bases from V and 3 bases from J, with 12 bases between. The CDR3 bases are TGTGCCAGCACCCTGGACAGCTACTATGGCTACACCTTC. Translating gives CASTLDSYYGYTF.

This clonotype has more than one count but fewer than ten. This chain joins TRBV9 and TRBJ2-2; 7 bases line up with TRBD1. This CDR3 has 15 amino acids. Germline V CDR1 and CDR2: SGDLS, YYNGEE. J lost 5 bases, V lost 3 bases, and 7 bases had no gene match. CDR3 protein: CASSAKTGLTGELFF. The CDR3, as DNA: TGTGCCAGCAGCGCCAAGACAGGGTTGACCGGGGAGCTGTTTTTT.

The table lists this clonotype with many counts. The chain couples TRBV20-1 to TRBJ2-2; 10 bases are a match to TRBD1. V gave up 2 bases and J gave up 5 bases; unmatched junction bases: 2. CDR3 length equals 14 residues. Germline V lookup: CDR1 DFQATT, CDR2 SNEGSKA (reference sequence). The chain's CDR3 is CSARRGQGTGELFF. DNA for the CDR3: TGCAGTGCTAGACGGGGACAGGGGACCGGGGAGCTGTTTTTT.

This clonotype was seen repeatedly, ten times or more. CDR3 DNA: TGTGCCAGCAGTTTTTCGGGACAAGGCCCTCCCCAGCATTTT. Protein product: CASSFSGQGPPQHF. The V call is TRBV27, the J call TRBJ1-5; weak D call: TRBD1 (6 bases). Between the trimmed V and J ends, which lost 3 bases and 10 bases, there was a span of 16 bases. CDR1 is MNHEY, CDR2 SMNVEV, per germline (reference sequence). This CDR3 region has 14 residues.

The CDR3 coding sequence is TGTGCCAGCTCACCAGTCACGGGGAACTATGGCTACACCTTC. Translation: CASSPVTGNYGYTF. The gene calls are TRBV18 and TRBJ1-2; D ambiguous. The CDR3 spans 14 residues. Trimming left V 2 bases short and J 2 bases short, with 9 bases between. CDR1 KGHSH and CDR2 LQKENI come from the germline V gene.

This clonotype was counted at least ten times. The chain carries TRBV20-1 and TRBJ1-5; D is uncertain. V lost 5 bases to trimming and J lost 1 base, with 12 bases between them. There are 14 residues in the CDR3. Germline V lookup: CDR1 DFQATT, CDR2 SNEGSKA (reference sequence). The CDR3 sequence is CSAVEGISNQPQHF. The CDR3 DNA is TGCAGTGCTGTAGAAGGGATAAGCAATCAGCCCCAGCATTTT.